A selection of T cell receptor beta chains follows, all from one sample in a study of vaccination and CD4 T cells after COVID-19. No cognate antigen is known for these TCRs. MiXCR was run by TCRdb on the PCR reads, yielding one entry per CDR3 protein. The sample yields roughly 8,100 distinct CDR3 sequences, about 43% seen once. Input material: CD4+ T cells from blood, cultured in vitro. The source is a human donor in good health. Both conserved end residues are trimmed from each CDR3. The size of a clone is reported for some rows only, either as once, few or many, or as a class for expanded clones.

len,abundance,v_gene,CDR3aa
15,-,TRBV6-2/TRBV6-3,ASSYSIGTVNTGELF
13,few,TRBV2,ASSEAGHLSYEQY
15,-,TRBV6-5,ASSYSMGSSGANVLT
14,-,TRBV7-6,ASSPIGPSSYNEQF
12,-,TRBV19,ASSSRGGQDTQY
15,-,TRBV6-4,ASSDLGGRAAKETQY
13,-,TRBV19,ASSIGQGIRQPQH
14,once,TRBV6-5,ASSYIGTSGIRTQY
12,-,TRBV19,ASSRQGYEDEQY
11,-,TRBV30,AWSIVRGTEAF
16,few,TRBV7-2,ASSPGVGTGAPSGGYT
15,-,TRBV30,AWSADRVALGGQPQH
14,-,TRBV7-8,ASSLIQGANTGELF
11,-,TRBV7-9,ASSSAGAGSYT
12,-,TRBV10-3,AISELAENTEAF
12,-,TRBV7-8,ASSSSRASGELF
13,-,TRBV27,ASSLRTAKTDTQY
11,-,TRBV6-1,ASRDRVGNTIY
12,-,TRBV6-1,ASSALTGGAEQF
13,large,TRBV7-2,ASSLEHRRVTEAF
13,-,TRBV9,ASSADPGGNQPQH
18,few,TRBV7-2,ASSLAGTSGGAPSTDTQY
14,-,TRBV15,ATSRFPQGQSGEQY
11,-,TRBV6-1,TSVTGTGTEAF
16,-,TRBV7-8,ASSFGGLAGDGTDTQY
11,few,TRBV6-1,ASSGKGIGTAF
13,-,TRBV7-2,ASSLDSGGFYGYT
10,-,TRBV28,ASTPGIQPQH
12,-,TRBV4-1,ASSQTGQGALQY
14,-,TRBV7-8,ASSPPLREGPDTQY
9,-,TRBV20-1,SASGGPGYT
13,-,TRBV7-2,ASSLPWGQGAPLH
10,-,TRBV5-1,ASSLEGTGAF
14,few,TRBV20-1,SARDIRSSYNSPLH
9,-,TRBV6-1,ASRKGLEAF
10,-,TRBV30,AWSVRGREQF
13,once,TRBV6-2/TRBV6-3,ASSYSWTLNTEAF
12,-,TRBV20-1,SASTDPSSYEQY
12,-,TRBV6-1,ASRGDRAFNEQF
13,-,TRBV12-3/TRBV12-4,ASSPPPGRTDTQY
12,few,TRBV7-2,ASSPTGGNQPQH
11,few,TRBV2,ASSWGQTYEQY
13,-,TRBV21-1,ASSKALSSTDTQY
12,once,TRBV5-4,ASSLAGADTEAF
13,-,TRBV10-1,ASSESRSLRDTQY
17,-,TRBV5-4,ASSFRRLAGGTGSETQY